The present TCR beta chain was sequenced within a study of OX40 agonist ivuxolimab in advanced cancers. Study-wide context: Patients undergoing dose escalation presented with hepatocellular carcinoma, melanoma, renal cell or head and neck cancer. Prior therapy, whether anti-PD-1, anti-PD-L1 or anti-CTLA-4, was allowed, and 35% to 40% had some. General observations from the study: There were, on average, more expanded clones in CD8+ T cells than in CD4+.

With baseline, cycle 4 day 1, and cycle 7 day 1 as timepoints, blood was sampled. This clone has only one observation. The target antigen is unknown. With 4 bases removed from V and 5 bases from J, the gap between germline ends came to 20 bases. Germline CDR1 reads SNHLY; CDR2 reads FYNNEI. This CDR3 contains 16 residues. Profiled with immunoSEQ multiplex PCR; TCRdb holds only in-frame clones, not every one. The sample includes tens of thousands of clones, roughly 90% of them seen just once. This chain links TRBV2 with TRBJ2-5, with D unclear. The material was CD4+ or CD8+ T cells sorted from blood, obtained in a trial of the OX40 agonist ivuxolimab. This clonotype was obtained from an adult with an advanced solid tumor such as melanoma, head and neck, liver or kidney cancer. The DNA of the CDR3 is TGTGCCAGCAGTGGAACGGAGACCCGGTTTACGGAGACCCAGTACTTC. This translates into CASSGTETRFTETQYF. The full variable domain, completed using reference TRBV2 and TRBJ2-5, is EPEVTQTPSHQVTQMGQEVILRCVPISNHLYFYWYRQILGQKVEFLVSFYNNEISEKSEIFDDQFSVERPDGSNFTLKIRSTKLEDSAMYFCASSGTETRFTETQYFGPGTRLLVL.